This T cell receptor (beta chain) appears in the sequencing data of a study of beta chain features in type 1 diabetes. cDNA synthesis used the whole RNA isolate, giving expressed TCRB sequences. Sequencing was performed with immunoSEQ multiplex PCR; in TCRdb, only in-frame clones are kept and a portion is missing. The repertoire holds 850,000 to 900,000 clones, with roughly 17% as singletons. In germline, CDR1 is LNHNV, CDR2 YYDKDF (reference sequence). Deletions cut 1 base from V and 0 bases from J, with 14 bases between. This CDR3 has 17 amino acids. The V gene is TRBV15, the J gene TRBJ2-3, with D hard to call. The sequenced sample was naive CD4+ T cells from blood. The clonotype was recovered from a woman younger than 30 in good health. The CDR3 bases are TGTGCCACCAGCAGAGCAGGCCCTGGCTCTAGCACAGATACGCAGTATTTT. It yields the protein CATSRAGPGSSTDTQYF.